The 21 T cell receptor beta chains listed next were all sequenced from one sample in a study of blood T cell repertoires in COVID-19. Repertoires were generated with immunoSEQ multiplex PCR, while TCRdb's copy carries only in-frame clones and drops some. The sample holds about 300,000 clones, around 85% seen once. The sequenced sample was PBMCs or T cells enriched from blood (not recorded which). All receptors come from a man aged 30 to 45 who had recovered from COVID-19.

This clone has a count of ten or more. J is TRBJ1-1 and V is TRBV5-5; a weak D match, TRBD1 (6 bases). Trimming removed 4 bases from V and 4 bases from J, with 14 bases in between. Germline CDR1 reads SGHKS; CDR2 reads YYEKEE (reference sequence). This CDR3 region has 14 residues. This chain's CDR3 is CASSPGTSTTEAFF. CDR3 nucleotide sequence: TGTGCCAGCAGCCCCGGGACAAGTACCACTGAAGCTTTCTTT.

A few counts support this clone. This chain joins TRBV29-1 and TRBJ2-7; perhaps TRBD2 as D (6 bases). Germline V gene sequence: CDR1 SQVTM, CDR2 ANQGSEA. Trimming took off 7 bases at V and 1 base at J, with 17 bases between the two ends. The CDR3 loop spans 14 amino acids. The CDR3 protein is CSAGGAGLSYEQYF. DNA of the CDR3: TGCAGCGCCGGGGGTGCGGGACTTTCCTACGAGCAGTACTTC.

The chain uses TRBV6-5 and TRBJ1-1, with TRBD1 matching 11 bases. The ends lost 6 bases at V and 4 bases at J; junction bases unmatched: 4. The CDR3 spans 14 residues. CDR1 MNHEY and CDR2 SVGAGI come from the germline V gene. The CDR3 coding sequence is TGTGCCAGCAGCTGGGACAGGGGGGCCACTGAAGCTTTCTTT. Encoded protein: CASSWDRGATEAFF.

The chain uses TRBV11-2 and TRBJ1-6; unclear D gene. The CDR3 contains 18 residues. Germline V gives CDR1 SGHAT, CDR2 FQNNGV. Trimming cost V 5 bases and J 0 bases, with 17 bases left between them. In DNA form, the CDR3 reads TGTGCCAGCAGCCTAGGGCGGAGGATGAGCTCCTATAATTCACCCCTCCACTTT. It encodes CASSLGRRMSSYNSPLHF.

The V and J genes are TRBV5-4 and TRBJ1-2, with 8 bases lining up with TRBD1. Trimming took 5 bases from V and 3 from J; bases not matched to a gene: 9. The CDR3 runs 15 residues. Germline loops: CDR1 SGHNT, CDR2 YYREEE (reference sequence). The CDR3 nucleotides are TGTGCCAGCAGTCTGGCCAGGGGGCGGGACTATGGCTACACCTTC. The encoded protein is CASSLARGRDYGYTF. Filled out from reference TRBV5-4 and TRBJ1-2, the complete variable domain reads ETGVTQSPTHLIKTRGQQVTLRCSSQSGHNTVSWYQQALGQGPQFIFQYYREEENGRGNFPPRFSGLQFPNYSSELNVNALELDDSALYLCASSLARGRDYGYTFGSGTRLTVV.

V gene TRBV6-5 combines with J gene TRBJ2-1, with TRBD2 identical over 10 bases. The CDR3 is 14 residues long. Unmatched junction bases numbered 2, after V lost 5 bases and J lost 4 bases. From germline, CDR1 is MNHEY and CDR2 SVGAGI. CDR3 nucleotides: TGTGCCAGCAGTCGGACTAGCGGTTACAATGAGCAGTTCTTC. Its translation is CASSRTSGYNEQFF.

The gene calls are TRBV11-2 and TRBJ1-4, with TRBD1 matching over 9 bases. V lost 5 bases and J lost 8; bases outside the gene matches: 6. The CDR3 runs to 14 residues. Germline V lookup: CDR1 SGHAT, CDR2 FQNNGV. This chain's CDR3 is CASSLGTGQEKLFF. CDR3 nucleotides: TGTGCCAGCAGCCTCGGGACAGGGCAGGAAAAACTGTTTTTT.

The J gene is TRBJ2-1, the V gene TRBV30, with 9 bases lining up with TRBD2. The trim removed 5 bases at V and 4 bases at J, leaving 6 bases unmatched. Germline-derived CDR1 and CDR2 are GTSNPN and SVGIG (reference sequence). The CDR3 has 14 amino acids. Here the CDR3 reads CAWGLAGRYNEQFF. CDR3 bases: TGTGCCTGGGGGCTAGCGGGGAGGTACAATGAGCAGTTCTTC.

The chain recombines TRBV24-1 with TRBJ1-3, with 7 bases matching TRBD1. Germline lookup yields CDR1 KGHDR and CDR2 SFDVKD. This CDR3 contains 15 residues. V dropped 4 bases and J dropped 0; count of bases not matched to a gene: 2. In DNA, the CDR3 is TGTGCCACCAGTGACCCAGGGGGCTCTGGAAACACCATATATTTT. Residues: CATSDPGGSGNTIYF.

This clone was counted between two and nine times. V is TRBV27 and J is TRBJ1-2; TRBD1 matches 7 bases. The length of the CDR3 is 14 residues. V dropped 5 bases and J dropped 5; count of bases not matched to a gene: 8. The germline gives CDR1 MNHEY, CDR2 SMNVEV (reference sequence). The CDR3 region is CASSPGDRRYGYTF. Here the CDR3 DNA reads TGTGCCAGCAGTCCGGGGGACAGAAGATATGGCTACACCTTC.

The chain recombines TRBV24-1 with TRBJ1-1; D may be TRBD1 (6 bases). Per germline, CDR1 KGHDR and CDR2 SFDVKD. Between the trimmed V and J ends, which lost 5 bases and 5 bases, there was a span of 23 bases. The CDR3 extends over 17 amino acids. CDR3 sequence reads: CATSAGAGGRAPTEAFF. The CDR3 DNA follows: TGTGCCACCAGTGCCGGGGCGGGGGGCAGGGCTCCAACTGAAGCTTTCTTT.

This clone was detected only once. The chain has TRBV18 and TRBJ2-3; tentatively, D is TRBD2 (5 bases). V was pared by 3 bases and J by 6 bases, with 13 bases between. Looked up from germline, CDR1 is KGHSH and CDR2 is LQKENI. This CDR3 has 14 amino acids. The CDR3 here is CASSPVGGADTQYF. Written as DNA, the CDR3 is TGTGCCAGCTCACCGGTTGGAGGTGCGGATACGCAGTATTTT.

The rearrangement joins TRBV4-3 to TRBJ1-1; 12 bases are shared with TRBD1. V gave up 4 bases and J gave up 5 bases; unmatched junction bases: 5. CDR1 LGHNA and CDR2 YSLEER come from the germline V gene. This CDR3 is 15 amino acids long. The CDR3 loop is CASSRGTGGRTEAFF. In DNA form, the CDR3 reads TGCGCCAGCAGCCGAGGGACAGGGGGCCGGACTGAAGCTTTCTTT.

The V and J genes are TRBV15 and TRBJ2-3, with TRBD2 matching 9 bases. The CDR3 loop spans 14 amino acids. Germline CDR1 and CDR2: LNHNV and YYDKDF (reference sequence). V was clipped by 8 bases and J by 6 bases; unmatched bases: 9. CDR3 region: CATSGGGARDTQYF. The CDR3 DNA sequence: TGTGCCACCTCGGGCGGGGGGGCTCGGGATACGCAGTATTTT.

The chain couples TRBV30 to TRBJ1-1; D may be TRBD1 (5 bases). The CDR3 length is 12 residues. V was pared by 3 bases and J by 7 bases, with 12 bases between. Germline lookup yields CDR1 GTSNPN and CDR2 SVGIG (reference sequence). CDR3 loop: CAWSHDRVEAFF. In nucleotides, the CDR3 is TGTGCCTGGAGCCACGACAGAGTTGAAGCTTTCTTT. The whole variable domain, remainder taken from reference TRBV30 and TRBJ1-1, is SQTIHQWPATLVQPVGSPLSLECTVEGTSNPNLYWYRQAAGRGLQLLFYSVGIGQISSEVPQNLSASRPQDRQFILSSKKLLLSDSGFYLCAWSHDRVEAFFGQGTRLTVV.

V is TRBV6-1 and J is TRBJ1-1, with TRBD1 matching over 8 bases. Germline CDR1 and CDR2: MNHNS and SASEGT. The CDR3 has 17 amino acids. The ends lost 0 bases at V and 0 bases at J; junction bases unmatched: 6. The CDR3 DNA sequence: TGTGCCAGCAGTGAAGCCAGGACAGGGTTCATGAACACTGAAGCTTTCTTT. This gives the protein CASSEARTGFMNTEAFF.

This clone was seen just once. The chain couples TRBV19 to TRBJ1-2; 11 positions match TRBD1. From germline, CDR1 is LNHDA and CDR2 SQIVND (reference sequence). Trimming took 5 bases from V and 6 from J; bases not matched to a gene: 11. This CDR3 contains 16 residues. The CDR3 bases are TGTGCCAGTAGTTTCATGGGGGACAGGGGGTTAGATGGCTACACCTTC. It encodes CASSFMGDRGLDGYTF.

This clone was counted a single time. The CDR3 DNA sequence: TGTGCCAGCAGTTATTGGCGGGGCTACGAGCAGTACTTC. Protein sequence: CASSYWRGYEQYF. This chain joins TRBV28 and TRBJ2-7; D is perhaps TRBD2 (6 bases). V gave up 4 bases and J gave up 3 bases, with 10 bases separating them. The CDR3 spans 13 residues. The V gene's germline CDR1 is MDHEN and CDR2 SYDVKM.

This clone was seen a few times. The chain couples TRBV7-2 to TRBJ1-6, with D tentatively TRBD1 (6 bases). The CDR3 sequence is 15 residues long. V lost 4 bases, J lost 7 bases, and 14 bases lay in between. Germline V gene sequence: CDR1 SGHTA, CDR2 FQGNSA. CDR3 residues: CASSSGRQGNSPLHF. The CDR3 DNA follows: TGTGCCAGCAGCTCGGGGCGGCAGGGGAATTCACCCCTCCACTTT.

The chain combines TRBV18 with TRBJ1-2; 8 positions match TRBD1. Germline CDR1 reads KGHSH; CDR2 reads LQKENI. J was trimmed by 0 bases and V by 6 bases; bases with no gene match: 0. The CDR3 has 13 residues. The CDR3, as DNA: TGTGCCAGCTCGGGACAGGCTAACTATGGCTACACCTTC. This gives the protein CASSGQANYGYTF.

The CDR3 loop is CASSLGVSGHLYNEQFF. In DNA, the CDR3 is TGCGCCAGCAGCTTGGGGGTTTCGGGACACCTCTACAATGAGCAGTTCTTC. The chain employs TRBV5-1 and TRBJ2-1; D possibly corresponds to TRBD1 (6 bases). The CDR3 loop spans 17 amino acids. Trimming shortened V by 0 bases and J by 3 bases, and 16 bases separated the two germline ends. CDR1 and CDR2 (germline): SGHRS, YFSETQ.